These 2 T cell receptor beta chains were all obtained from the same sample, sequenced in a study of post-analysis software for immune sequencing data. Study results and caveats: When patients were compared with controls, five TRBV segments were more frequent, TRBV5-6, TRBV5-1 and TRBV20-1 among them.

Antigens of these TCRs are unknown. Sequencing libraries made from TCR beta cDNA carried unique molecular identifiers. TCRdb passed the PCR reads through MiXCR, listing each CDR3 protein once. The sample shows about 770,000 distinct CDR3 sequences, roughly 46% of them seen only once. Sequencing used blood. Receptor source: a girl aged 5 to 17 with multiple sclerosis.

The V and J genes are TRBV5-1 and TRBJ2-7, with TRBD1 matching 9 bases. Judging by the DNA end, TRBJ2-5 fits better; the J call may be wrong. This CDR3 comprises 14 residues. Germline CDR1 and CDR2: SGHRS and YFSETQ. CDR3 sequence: CASRKQGAMETQYF. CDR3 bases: TGCGCCAGCAGGAAACAGGGGGCTATGGAGACCCAGTACTTC.

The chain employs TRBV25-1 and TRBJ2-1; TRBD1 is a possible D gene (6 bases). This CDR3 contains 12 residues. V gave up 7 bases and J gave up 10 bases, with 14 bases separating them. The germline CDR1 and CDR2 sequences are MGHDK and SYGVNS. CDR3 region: CASTPGVGEQFF. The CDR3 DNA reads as TGTGCCAGCACTCCAGGGGTGGGCGAGCAGTTCTTC. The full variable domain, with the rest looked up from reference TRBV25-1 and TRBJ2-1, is EADIYQTPRYLVIGTGKKITLECSQTMGHDKMYWYQQDPGMELHLIHYSYGVNSTEKGDLSSESTVSRIRTEHFPLTLESARPSHTSQYLCASTPGVGEQFFGPGTRLTVL.